This T cell receptor beta chain was captured in a study of cytomegalovirus exposure and HLA in healthy donors. In the PCR, 60 Vbeta and 13 Jbeta primers were used. The repertoire was sequenced with immunoSEQ multiplex PCR; TCRdb's copy has only in-frame clones and lacks some. In the table there are 200,000 to 250,000 clones, approximately 82% of which are singletons. As concerns this clone: The antigen remains undetermined.

From germline, CDR1 is GTSNPN and CDR2 SVGIG (reference sequence). The ends lost 2 bases at V and 5 bases at J; junction bases unmatched: 6. There are 15 residues in the CDR3. Study-level points and caveats: Under in vitro conditions, three CMV-associated chains were confirmed as specific for CMV antigens.

The chain recombines TRBV30 with TRBJ1-4, with TRBD1 identical over 9 bases. The specimen sequenced was PBMCs. This receptor was obtained from a man aged 18 to 29 in good health and CMV-seronegative. CDR3 sequence reads: CAWSPRTGANEKLFF. For the CDR3, the DNA is TGTGCCTGGAGTCCACGGACAGGGGCGAATGAAAAACTGTTTTTT.